Listed below are T cell receptor beta chains from one sample, sequenced in a study of regulatory T cells in long-lasting Graves disease. TCRdb re-called the multiplex PCR reads with MiXCR, one entry per CDR3 protein. The sample includes around 400,000 distinct CDR3 sequences, about 20% of them seen just once. The starting material was peripheral blood mononuclear cells (PBMCs), obtained when the disease was refractory, from a patient treated with antithyroid drugs. The receptors shown here come from a female donor with Graves disease. The CDR3 runs from the conserved cysteine through the conserved F or W. The D gene is left open where the match is weak. The size of a clone is reported for some rows only, either as once, few or many, or as a class for expanded clones.

v_call,clone_size,d_call,cdr3_length,j_call,cdr3_nt,cdr3_aa
TRBV10-3,-,-,16,TRBJ1-1,TGTGCCATCAGTGAGTCGAGGCAGAGGTTGAACACTGAAGCTTTCTTT,CAISESRQRLNTEAFF
TRBV20-1,-,-,15,TRBJ2-5,TGCAGTGCTAGAGCCCGGACAGCCCCCCAAGAGACCCAGTACTTC,CSARARTAPQETQYF
TRBV7-9,-,TRBD1,16,TRBJ2-7,TGTGCCAGCAGCTTACCAGGGACAGGGGTCCCCTACGAGCAGTACTTC,CASSLPGTGVPYEQYF
TRBV7-8,many,-,12,TRBJ2-7,TGTGCCAGCAGCCCTTTCTCCTACGAGCAGTACTTC,CASSPFSYEQYF
TRBV12-3/TRBV12-4,many,TRBD2,15,TRBJ2-2,TGTGCCAGCAGTCCATTCACGGGGGGGACCGGGGAGCTGTTTTTT,CASSPFTGGTGELFF
TRBV6-1,few,TRBD1,12,TRBJ1-6,TGTGCCAGCGGTGCGACAGGGAGCACCCTCCACTTT,CASGATGSTLHF
TRBV7-2,-,TRBD1,16,TRBJ2-7,TGTGCCAGCGGCTTAGTTATGGGGGGACAGGGCCACGAGCAGTACTTC,CASGLVMGGQGHEQYF
TRBV11-2,many,-,15,TRBJ2-7,TGTGCCAGCAGCCCCTCCACAGGTTTATCCTACGAGCAGTACTTC,CASSPSTGLSYEQYF
TRBV20-1,-,-,14,TRBJ2-4,TGCAGTGCTTTGGCCGCAGTCGGCAAAAACATTCAGTACTTC,CSALAAVGKNIQYF
TRBV2,-,-,14,TRBJ2-5,TGTGCCAGCAGTGAAGTCCCAGGGGCCGGGACCCAGTACTTC,CASSEVPGAGTQYF
TRBV19,-,-,14,TRBJ1-1,TGTGCCAGTACACGGGATACGAGGGGCACTGAAGCTTTCTTT,CASTRDTRGTEAFF
TRBV6-1,many,-,11,TRBJ1-1,TGTGCCACCGCAATGAACACTGAAGCTTTCTTT,CATAMNTEAFF
TRBV28,many,-,13,TRBJ2-7,TGTGCCAGCAGTTTGACCGGTACCTACGAGCAGTACTTC,CASSLTGTYEQYF
TRBV28,-,-,18,TRBJ2-1,TGTGCCAGCTTTTCCGTTTTTAGGACCGAGAGCTCCTACAATGAGCAGTTCTTC,CASFSVFRTESSYNEQFF
TRBV3-1,few,-,15,TRBJ2-7,TGTGCCAGCAGCCTCGGACAGTGGGGCTCCTACGAGCAGTACTTC,CASSLGQWGSYEQYF
TRBV20-1,many,-,11,TRBJ2-7,TGCAGTGCTAGAGATCAGCCCGAGCAGTACTTC,CSARDQPEQYF
TRBV5-1,-,-,17,TRBJ2-2,TGCGCCAGCAGCCCTTCAGGACTCACGAGGGGAACCGGGGAGCTGTTTTTT,CASSPSGLTRGTGELFF
TRBV5-1,-,TRBD1,15,TRBJ1-1,TGCGCCAGCAGCTTGGGGGGACAGAGGAACACTGAAGCTTTCTTT,CASSLGGQRNTEAFF
TRBV7-9,-,-,14,TRBJ2-7,TGTGCCAGCAGCTTAGAAGGTCGGATTGTAGAGCAGTACTTC,CASSLEGRIVEQYF
TRBV6-1,-,TRBD1,16,TRBJ2-3,TGTGCCAGCAGCTTGGCTTACAGGGGATCGACAGATACGCAGTATTTT,CASSLAYRGSTDTQYF
TRBV7-2,few,TRBD2,15,TRBJ2-7,TGTGCCAGCACCGATCGGGAGCGGGGCTCCTACGAGCAGTACTTC,CASTDRERGSYEQYF
TRBV12-3/TRBV12-4,many,-,14,TRBJ1-1,TGTGCCAGCAGTTTTCGACAGTCGAACACTGAAGCTTTCTTT,CASSFRQSNTEAFF
TRBV9,few,-,16,TRBJ2-5,TGTGCCAGCAGCGTAGGCGGGACGATGAGTCAAGAGACCCAGTACTTC,CASSVGGTMSQETQYF
TRBV6-1,many,TRBD1,15,TRBJ2-5,TGTGCCAGCAGTGAAGGACAGGGGGACGGGAAGACCCAGTGCTTC,CASSEGQGDGKTQCF
TRBV20-1,many,-,15,TRBJ2-5,TGCAGTGCTAGCTCGAGGACTGGATCCCAAGAGACCCAGTACTTC,CSASSRTGSQETQYF